Following are 10 T cell receptor beta chains from one sample sequenced in a study of T-cell reconstitution after alpha-beta-depleted transplantation in children. TCRbeta library preparation incorporated unique molecular identifiers. TCRdb re-analysed the PCR reads in MiXCR, keeping a single row per CDR3 protein. The sample comprises approximately 400,000 distinct CDR3 sequences, 15% to 20% of which are singletons, and 25% to 30% rests with the top ten. The starting material was PBMCs, mostly from graft donor cells, obtained 360 days after TCRalphabeta/CD19-depleted stem cell transplant. Every receptor here comes from a boy younger than two who had a stem cell transplant for Wiskott-Aldrich syndrome, so the T cells may come from the graft donor.

This clonotype has a handful of counts. V gene TRBV7-9 combines with J gene TRBJ2-2; no reliable D call. CDR3 length: 16 residues. Trimming removed 5 bases from V and 4 bases from J, with 17 bases in between. CDR1 and CDR2 (germline): SEHNR, FQNEAQ (reference sequence). In DNA, the CDR3 is TGTGCCAGCAGCGTACCTGCCCCTTGGCGCACCGGGGAGCTGTTTTTT. Its protein product is CASSVPAPWRTGELFF.

This clonotype was counted only a few times. The V and J genes are TRBV11-2 and TRBJ2-3; D is unresolved. Trimming pared 3 bases from V and 2 bases from J, leaving 12 bases between. The CDR3 consists of 15 residues. Per germline, CDR1 SGHAT and CDR2 FQNNGV. The CDR3 spells CASSLKERFTDTQYF. The CDR3 DNA sequence: TGTGCCAGCAGCTTGAAGGAGCGTTTCACAGATACGCAGTATTTT. Based on the CDR3 plus reference TRBV11-2 and TRBJ2-3, the full variable domain is EAGVAQSPRYKIIEKRQSVAFWCNPISGHATLYWYQQILGQGPKLLIQFQNNGVVDDSQLPKDRFSAERLKGVDSTLKIQPAKLEDSAVYLCASSLKERFTDTQYFGPGTRLTVL.

This chain links TRBV7-9 with TRBJ2-2; 9 nucleotides match TRBD1. The CDR3 totals 15 residues. The germline V gene encodes CDR1 SEHNR and CDR2 FQNEAQ (reference sequence). The ends lost 3 bases at V and 5 bases at J; junction bases unmatched: 4. The CDR3 sequence: CASSFGTGPTGELFF. The CDR3 region has the DNA TGTGCCAGCAGCTTCGGGACAGGGCCTACCGGGGAGCTGTTTTTT.

The rearrangement uses TRBV6-1 and TRBJ1-6; TRBD1 matches 11 bases. This CDR3 contains 15 residues. Germline values: CDR1 MNHNS, CDR2 SASEGT. V lost 6 bases and J lost 9; bases outside the gene matches: 7. The CDR3 is CASSGQGATGSPLHF. Written as DNA, the CDR3 is TGTGCCAGCAGCGGACAGGGGGCAACTGGTTCACCCCTCCACTTT.

This clonotype was picked up a small number of times. The chain couples TRBV5-1 to TRBJ2-1; the D call may be TRBD1 or TRBD2 (5 bases each). This CDR3 spans 14 amino acids. V lost 5 bases and J 3 bases, leaving 12 bases between the germline ends. Germline values: CDR1 SGHRS, CDR2 YFSETQ. The CDR3 region has the DNA TGCGCCAGCAGAAGGGGAGACTACTACAATGAGCAGTTCTTC. Translation: CASRRGDYYNEQFF.

In this sample, this clonotype turned up a few times. The genes are TRBV5-1 and TRBJ2-5, with unresolved D. From germline, CDR1 is SGHRS and CDR2 YFSETQ. Between the trimmed V and J ends, which lost 0 bases and 4 bases, there was a span of 10 bases. The CDR3 covers 14 residues. CDR3 bases: TGCGCCAGCAGCTTGGACAGCCTTGGAGAGACCCAGTACTTC. As protein: CASSLDSLGETQYF.

This clonotype was picked up a small number of times. The chain employs TRBV5-1 and TRBJ2-5, with D possibly matching TRBD1 (5 bases). Trimming shortened V by 7 bases and J by 4 bases, and 20 bases separated the two germline ends. From germline, CDR1 is SGHRS and CDR2 YFSETQ. The CDR3 runs 15 residues. The CDR3 sequence is CASARGSRWGETQYF. For the CDR3, the DNA is TGCGCCAGCGCAAGGGGTTCCAGGTGGGGAGAGACCCAGTACTTC.

Ten or more counts support this clonotype. V usage is TRBV7-9 and J usage is TRBJ2-1, with TRBD2 matching over 7 bases. In germline, CDR1 is SEHNR, CDR2 FQNEAQ (reference sequence). The CDR3 sequence is 13 residues long. V lost 4 bases and J lost 6; bases outside the gene matches: 3. CDR3 nucleotides: TGTGCCAGCAGCTCACTAGCGAGCAATGAGCAGTTCTTC. Translation: CASSSLASNEQFF. The entire variable domain, with the rest obtained from reference TRBV7-9 and TRBJ2-1, is as follows: DTGVSQNPRHKITKRGQNVTFRCDPISEHNRLYWYRQTLGQGPEFLTYFQNEAQLEKSRLLSDRFSAERPKGSFSTLEIQRTEQGDSAMYLCASSSLASNEQFFGPGTRLTVL.

V usage is TRBV24-1 and J usage is TRBJ1-2, with D uncertain. V lost 4 bases, J lost 4 bases, and 9 bases lay in between. Germline loops: CDR1 KGHDR, CDR2 SFDVKD. The CDR3 is 13 residues long. This CDR3 is CATSEPGFYGYTF. CDR3 sequence (DNA): TGTGCCACCAGTGAACCGGGGTTCTATGGCTACACCTTC.

This clonotype showed up many times. This chain links TRBV7-2 with TRBJ2-1; D not certain. The CDR3 is made up of 16 amino acids. The germline CDR1 and CDR2 sequences are SGHTA and FQGNSA. Trimming cost V 6 bases and J 4 bases, with 19 bases left between them. CDR3 bases: TGTGCCAGCAGTCGCCGATCCCCCACCTCTTACAATGAGCAGTTCTTC. This gives the protein CASSRRSPTSYNEQFF.